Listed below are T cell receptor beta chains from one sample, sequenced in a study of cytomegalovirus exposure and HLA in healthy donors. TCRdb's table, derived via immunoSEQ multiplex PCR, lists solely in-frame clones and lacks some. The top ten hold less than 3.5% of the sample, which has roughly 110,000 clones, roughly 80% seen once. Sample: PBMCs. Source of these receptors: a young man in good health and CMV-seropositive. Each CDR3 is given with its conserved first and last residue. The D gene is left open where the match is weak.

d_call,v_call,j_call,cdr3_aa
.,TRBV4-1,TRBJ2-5,CASSQVDIKEQYF
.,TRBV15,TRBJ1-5,CATSRSRTEYNQPQHF
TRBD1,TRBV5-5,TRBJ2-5,CASSQGQPETQYF
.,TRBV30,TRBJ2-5,CAWSVLAETQYF
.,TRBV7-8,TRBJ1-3,CASSAYSGLGNTIYF
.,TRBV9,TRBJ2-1,CASSVDGGGVLTEQFF
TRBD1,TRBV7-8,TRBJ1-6,CASSLGGTGFSPLHF
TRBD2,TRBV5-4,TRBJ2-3,CASSSTSGSTDTQYF
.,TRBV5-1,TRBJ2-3,CASSSGGSFNTDTQYF
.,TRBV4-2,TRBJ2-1,CASSQDWDTSNEQFF
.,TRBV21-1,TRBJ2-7,CASSDFQDRVSTYEQYF
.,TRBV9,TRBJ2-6,CASSVGGNYLSGANGLTF
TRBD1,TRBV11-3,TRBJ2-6,CASSQGAGANVLTF
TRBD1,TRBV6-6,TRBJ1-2,CASSPQGANYGYTF
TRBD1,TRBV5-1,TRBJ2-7,CASSFGQGAFEQYF
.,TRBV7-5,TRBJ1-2,CARSPTGVNGYTF
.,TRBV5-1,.,CASSLSKYEQYF
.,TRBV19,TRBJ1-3,CASRPLTVFSGNTIYF
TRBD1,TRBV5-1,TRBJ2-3,CASSATGEWDTQYF
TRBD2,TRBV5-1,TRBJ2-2,CASSLVGLAGNTGELFF
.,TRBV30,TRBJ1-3,CACQEGNTIYF
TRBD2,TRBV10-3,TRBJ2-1,CAISEYSVVTSGGHNEQFF
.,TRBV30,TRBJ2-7,CAWGGEWGAGYEQYF
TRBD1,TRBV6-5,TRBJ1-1,CASSWTGLNTEAFF
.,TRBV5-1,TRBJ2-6,CASSFDSPTNSGANGLTF
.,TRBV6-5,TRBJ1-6,CASSYSTGLENSPLHF
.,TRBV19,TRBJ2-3,CASSRGTDTQYF
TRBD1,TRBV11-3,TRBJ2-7,CASSLAGTGSYEQYF
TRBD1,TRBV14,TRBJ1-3,CASRRTGQGNTIYF
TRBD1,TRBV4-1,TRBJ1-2,CASSQGDRGYGYGYTF
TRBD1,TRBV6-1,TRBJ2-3,CAILTGQGVDTQYF
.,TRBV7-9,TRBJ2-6,CASSPSIWQGFSGANVLTF
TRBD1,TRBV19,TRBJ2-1,CASSFDRVGNEQFF
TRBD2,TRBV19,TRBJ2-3,CASSIAHSGGASTDTQYF
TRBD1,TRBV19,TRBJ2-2,CASSMGQAYSNTGELFF
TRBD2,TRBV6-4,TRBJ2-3,CASSRTSGNTDTQYF
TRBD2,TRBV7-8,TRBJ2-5,CASSWAGGSNFETQYF
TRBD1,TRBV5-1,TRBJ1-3,CASSSDRGKSGNTIYF